This TCR beta chain is from a study of cytomegalovirus exposure and HLA in healthy donors. Study details: The same platform was used for the 95 to 150 validation repertoires and the roughly 730 first-cohort repertoires, a later analysis reported.

The CDR3 has 11 amino acids. Germline loops: CDR1 SNHLY, CDR2 FYNNEI. V was clipped by 7 bases and J by 0 bases, with 3 bases between them. Profiled with immunoSEQ multiplex PCR; TCRdb holds only in-frame clones, not every one. The data hold roughly 220,000 clones, with approximately 88% observed a single time. The rearrangement links TRBV2 to TRBJ1-1; no definite D call. Material: PBMCs. This clonotype was obtained from a woman aged 25 to 39 in good health and CMV-seropositive. The CDR3 DNA reads TGTGCCAGCAACCTGAACACTGAAGCTTTCTTT. This gives the protein CASNLNTEAFF. Variable domain in full (rest from reference TRBV2 and TRBJ1-1): EPEVTQTPSHQVTQMGQEVILRCVPISNHLYFYWYRQILGQKVEFLVSFYNNEISEKSEIFDDQFSVERPDGSNFTLKIRSTKLEDSAMYFCASNLNTEAFFGQGTRLTVV.